This TCR beta chain originates from a study of blood T cell repertoires in COVID-19. Study-wide background: Sources were T cells, B-cell-depleted T cells, or PBMCs; the material itself was cDNA or gDNA.

Assay: immunoSEQ multiplex PCR; the TCRdb copy retains only in-frame clones and omits some. The sample gives roughly 180,000 clones, 80% to 85% of which show up once; 10% to 15% is in the top ten. V lost 5 bases and J lost 3; bases outside the gene matches: 10. The germline V gene encodes CDR1 MNHEY and CDR2 SMNVEV (reference sequence). CDR3 length: 16 amino acids. This clone was recorded a few times. The chain links TRBV27 to TRBJ2-7; the match to TRBD2 covers 10 bases. This TCR came from a woman aged 55-70 years who had recovered from COVID-19. The source material was PBMCs or T cells enriched from blood (not recorded which). The CDR3 DNA sequence: TGTGCCAGCAGTGCCACTTCTAGCGGGAGTGGCTACGAGCAGTACTTC. This encodes CASSATSSGSGYEQYF.